This TCR beta chain was identified in a study of beta chain features in type 1 diabetes. General study points: Compared to healthy donors, patients appeared to have naive, central memory and Treg TCRB repertoires that were more alike. The influence of HLA type on TCRB rearrangement stayed undetermined. TCRB CDR3s were moderately but significantly shorter in Type 1 diabetes patients in all four CD4+ subsets. A cDNA-based sequencing approach could over-represent cells with high TCR expression.

About this clone: The antigen is undetermined.

V was pared by 6 bases and J by 4 bases, with 6 bases of the junction left unmatched. The CDR3 contains 14 residues. Germline assignment: CDR1 KGHSH and CDR2 LQKENI. Since all of the isolated RNA was reverse transcribed, expressed TCRB transcripts were what got sequenced. The table came from immunoSEQ multiplex PCR; TCRdb's copy has only in-frame clones and leaves some out. The table records 500,000 to 800,000 clones, about an eighth of them present only once. The sample was naive CD4+ T cells from blood. V is TRBV18 and J is TRBJ2-7; 10 bases agree with TRBD1. The receptor was isolated from a man aged 25-40 years with type 1 diabetes. CDR3 sequence: CASSFAGQGYEQYF. CDR3 nucleotides: TGTGCCAGCTCCTTCGCGGGACAGGGGTACGAGCAGTACTTC.